This T cell receptor beta chain comes out of a study of blood T cell repertoires in COVID-19. Assay: immunoSEQ multiplex PCR; the TCRdb copy retains only in-frame clones and omits some. The sample has 50,000 to 70,000 clones; approximately 82% are singletons. V was clipped by 5 bases and J by 1 base; unmatched bases: 3. This CDR3 region has 14 residues. Germline-derived CDR1 and CDR2 are KGHDR and SFDVKD. Source material: peripheral blood. The V call is TRBV24-1, the J call TRBJ1-1, with TRBD1 identical over 7 bases. The sequence was collected from a woman aged 55-69 years with acute or convalescent COVID-19. CDR3 residues: CATSGQGENTEAFF. The CDR3 DNA is TGTGCCACCAGTGGACAGGGTGAGAACACTGAAGCTTTCTTT.